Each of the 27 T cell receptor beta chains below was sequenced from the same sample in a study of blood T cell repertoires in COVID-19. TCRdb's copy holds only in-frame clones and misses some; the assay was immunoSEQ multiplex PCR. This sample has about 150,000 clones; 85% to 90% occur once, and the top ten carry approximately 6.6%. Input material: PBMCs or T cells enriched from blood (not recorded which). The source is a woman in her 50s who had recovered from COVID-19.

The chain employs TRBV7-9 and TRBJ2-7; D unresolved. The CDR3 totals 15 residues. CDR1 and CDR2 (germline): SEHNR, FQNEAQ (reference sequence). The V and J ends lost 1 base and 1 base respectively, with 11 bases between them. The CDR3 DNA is TGTGCCAGCAGCTTAGTTCCGGGTACTTCCTACGAGCAGTACTTC. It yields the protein CASSLVPGTSYEQYF.

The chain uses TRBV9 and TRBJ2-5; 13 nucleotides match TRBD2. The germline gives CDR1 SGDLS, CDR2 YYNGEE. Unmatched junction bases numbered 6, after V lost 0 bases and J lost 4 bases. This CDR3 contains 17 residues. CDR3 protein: CASSVGVGLAGVETQYF. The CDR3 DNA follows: TGTGCCAGCAGCGTAGGGGTCGGACTAGCGGGGGTAGAGACCCAGTACTTC.

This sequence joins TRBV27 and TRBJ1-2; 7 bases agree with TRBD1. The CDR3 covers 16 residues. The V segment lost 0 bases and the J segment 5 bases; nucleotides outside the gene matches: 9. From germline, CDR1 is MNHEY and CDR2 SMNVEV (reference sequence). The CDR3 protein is CASSLSRDSGRYGYTF. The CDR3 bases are TGTGCCAGCAGTTTATCCCGGGACAGTGGGCGTTATGGCTACACCTTC.

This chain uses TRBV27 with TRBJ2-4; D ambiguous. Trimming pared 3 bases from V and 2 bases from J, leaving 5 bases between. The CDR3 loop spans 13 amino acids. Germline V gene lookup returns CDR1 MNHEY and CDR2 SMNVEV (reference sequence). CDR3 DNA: TGTGCCAGCAGTTTCTCGTCCAAAAACATTCAGTACTTC. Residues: CASSFSSKNIQYF.

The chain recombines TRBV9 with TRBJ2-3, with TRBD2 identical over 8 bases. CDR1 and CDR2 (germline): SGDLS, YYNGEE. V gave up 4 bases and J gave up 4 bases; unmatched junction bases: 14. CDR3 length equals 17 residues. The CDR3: CASSPRGSGIPPDTQYF. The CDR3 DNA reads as TGTGCCAGCAGCCCCCGGGGTAGCGGGATCCCTCCAGATACGCAGTATTTT.

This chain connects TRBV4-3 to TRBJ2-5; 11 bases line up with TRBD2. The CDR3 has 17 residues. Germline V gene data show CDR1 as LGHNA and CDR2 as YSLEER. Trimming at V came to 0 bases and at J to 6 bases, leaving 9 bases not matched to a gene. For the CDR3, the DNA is TGCGCCAGCAGCCAAGATCGGGGTAGCGGGGGGGCGAAGACCCAGTACTTC. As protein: CASSQDRGSGGAKTQYF.

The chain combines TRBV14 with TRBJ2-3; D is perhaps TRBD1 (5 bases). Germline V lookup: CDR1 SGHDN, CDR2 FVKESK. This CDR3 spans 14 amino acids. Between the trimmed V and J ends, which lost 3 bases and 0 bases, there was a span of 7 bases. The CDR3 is CASSHRDSTDTQYF. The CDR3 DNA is TGTGCCAGCAGCCACAGGGATAGCACAGATACGCAGTATTTT.

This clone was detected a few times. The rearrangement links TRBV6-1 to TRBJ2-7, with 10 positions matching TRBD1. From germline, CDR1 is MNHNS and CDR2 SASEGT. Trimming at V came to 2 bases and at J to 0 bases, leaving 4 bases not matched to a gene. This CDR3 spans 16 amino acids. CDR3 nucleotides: TGTGCCAGCAGTGAACATGGACAGGGGGGCTCCTACGAGCAGTACTTC. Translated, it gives CASSEHGQGGSYEQYF.

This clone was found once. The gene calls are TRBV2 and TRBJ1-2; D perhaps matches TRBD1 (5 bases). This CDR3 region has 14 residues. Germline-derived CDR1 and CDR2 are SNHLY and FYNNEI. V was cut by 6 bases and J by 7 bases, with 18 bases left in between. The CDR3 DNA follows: TGTGCCAGCAGCCCGGACGTGGGGGGAGGTGGCTACACCTTC. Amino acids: CASSPDVGGGGYTF.

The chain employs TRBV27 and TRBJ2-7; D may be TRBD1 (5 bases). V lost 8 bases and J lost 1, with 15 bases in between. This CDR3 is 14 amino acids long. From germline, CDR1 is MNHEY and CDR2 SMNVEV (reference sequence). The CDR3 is CASAINGHSYEQYF. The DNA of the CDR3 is TGTGCCAGCGCGATAAACGGACATTCCTACGAGCAGTACTTC.

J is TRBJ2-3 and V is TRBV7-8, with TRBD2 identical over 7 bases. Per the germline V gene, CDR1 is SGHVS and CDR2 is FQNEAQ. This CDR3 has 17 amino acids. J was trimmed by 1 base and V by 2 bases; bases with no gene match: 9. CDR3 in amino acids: CASSLNVAAGGTDTQYF. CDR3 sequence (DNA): TGTGCCAGCAGCTTAAATGTCGCGGCGGGAGGCACAGATACGCAGTATTTT.

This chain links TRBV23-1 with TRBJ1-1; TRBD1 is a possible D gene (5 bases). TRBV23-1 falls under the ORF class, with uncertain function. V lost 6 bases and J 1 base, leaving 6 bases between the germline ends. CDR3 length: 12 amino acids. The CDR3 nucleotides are TGCGCCAGCAGAGACAGGAACACTGAAGCTTTCTTT. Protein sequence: CASRDRNTEAFF.

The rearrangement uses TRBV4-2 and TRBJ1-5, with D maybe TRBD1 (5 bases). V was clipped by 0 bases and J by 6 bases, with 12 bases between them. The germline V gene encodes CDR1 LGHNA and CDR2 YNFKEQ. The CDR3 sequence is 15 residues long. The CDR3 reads CASSQEVGVSQPQHF. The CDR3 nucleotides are TGTGCCAGCAGCCAAGAAGTAGGGGTGAGTCAGCCCCAGCATTTT.

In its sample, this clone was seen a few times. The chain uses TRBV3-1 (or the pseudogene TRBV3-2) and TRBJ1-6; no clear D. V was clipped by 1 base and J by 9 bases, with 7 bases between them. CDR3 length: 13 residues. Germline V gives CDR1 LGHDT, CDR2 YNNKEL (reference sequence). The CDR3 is CASSQGGGSPLHF. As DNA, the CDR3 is TGTGCCAGCAGCCAAGGAGGTGGTTCACCCCTCCACTTT.

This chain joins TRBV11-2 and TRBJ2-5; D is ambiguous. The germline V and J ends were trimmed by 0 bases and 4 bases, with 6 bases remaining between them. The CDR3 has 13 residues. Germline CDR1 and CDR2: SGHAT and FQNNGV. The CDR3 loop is CASSLDQRETQYF. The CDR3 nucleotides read TGTGCCAGCAGCTTAGATCAGCGAGAGACCCAGTACTTC.

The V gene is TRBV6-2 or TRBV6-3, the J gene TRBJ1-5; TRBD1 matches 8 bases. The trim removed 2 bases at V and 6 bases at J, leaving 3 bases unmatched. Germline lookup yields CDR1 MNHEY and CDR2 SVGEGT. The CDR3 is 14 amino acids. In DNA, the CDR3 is TGTGCCAGCAGTTACGGGGGACAGGCTCAGCCCCAGCATTTT. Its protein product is CASSYGGQAQPQHF.

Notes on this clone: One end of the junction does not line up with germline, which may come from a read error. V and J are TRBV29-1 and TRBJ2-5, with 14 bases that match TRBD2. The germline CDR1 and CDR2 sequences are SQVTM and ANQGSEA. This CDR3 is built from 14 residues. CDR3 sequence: CSVEGTSGGQTQYF. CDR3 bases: TGCAGCGTCGAAGGGACTAGCGGGGGACAGACCCAGTACTTC.

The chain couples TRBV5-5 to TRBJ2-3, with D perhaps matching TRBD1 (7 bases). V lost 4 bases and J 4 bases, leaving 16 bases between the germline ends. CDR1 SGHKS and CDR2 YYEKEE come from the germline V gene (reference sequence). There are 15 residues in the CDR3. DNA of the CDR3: TGTGCCAGCAGCACAGGGGTAAGGAGGGCAGATACGCAGTATTTT. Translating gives CASSTGVRRADTQYF. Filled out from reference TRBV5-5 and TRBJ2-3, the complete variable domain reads DAGVTQSPTHLIKTRGQQVTLRCSPISGHKSVSWYQQVLGQGPQFIFQYYEKEERGRGNFPDRFSARQFPNYSSELNVNALLLGDSALYLCASSTGVRRADTQYFGPGTRLTVL.

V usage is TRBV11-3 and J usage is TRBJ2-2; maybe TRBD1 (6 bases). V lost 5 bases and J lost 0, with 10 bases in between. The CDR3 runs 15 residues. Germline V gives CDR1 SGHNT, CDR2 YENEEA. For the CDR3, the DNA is TGTGCCAGCAGCCTCCGACAGGCGAACACCGGGGAGCTGTTTTTT. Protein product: CASSLRQANTGELFF.

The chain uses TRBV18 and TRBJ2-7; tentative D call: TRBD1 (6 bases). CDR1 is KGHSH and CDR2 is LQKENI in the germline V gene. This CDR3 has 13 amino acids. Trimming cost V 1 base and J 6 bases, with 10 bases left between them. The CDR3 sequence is CASSPLTGSEQYF. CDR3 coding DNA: TGTGCCAGCTCACCACTTACAGGGTCCGAGCAGTACTTC.

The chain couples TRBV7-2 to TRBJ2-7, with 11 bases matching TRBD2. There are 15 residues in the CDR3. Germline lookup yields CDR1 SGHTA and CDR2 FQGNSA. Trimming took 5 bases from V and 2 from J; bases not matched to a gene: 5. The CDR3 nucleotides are TGTGCCAGCAGCATTAGCGGGGGGGCACCCTACGAGCAGTACTTC. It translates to CASSISGGAPYEQYF.

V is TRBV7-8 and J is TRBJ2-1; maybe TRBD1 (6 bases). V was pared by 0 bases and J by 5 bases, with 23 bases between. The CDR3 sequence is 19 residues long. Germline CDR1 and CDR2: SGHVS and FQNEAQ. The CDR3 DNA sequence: TGTGCCAGCAGCTTAGCGAGGGGGTCAAGAGCCGCCCTCGACAATGAGCAGTTCTTC. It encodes CASSLARGSRAALDNEQFF.

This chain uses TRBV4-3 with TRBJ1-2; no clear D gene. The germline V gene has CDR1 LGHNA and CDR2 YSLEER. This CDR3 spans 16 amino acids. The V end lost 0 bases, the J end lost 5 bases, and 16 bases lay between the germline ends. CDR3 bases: TGCGCCAGCAGCCAAGAGAATGCTACGCCCCTATATGGCTACACCTTC. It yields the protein CASSQENATPLYGYTF.

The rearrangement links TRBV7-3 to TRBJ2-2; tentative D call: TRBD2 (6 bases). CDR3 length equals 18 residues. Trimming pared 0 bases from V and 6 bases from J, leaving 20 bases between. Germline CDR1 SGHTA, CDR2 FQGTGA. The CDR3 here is CASSLTSFRGREAGELFF. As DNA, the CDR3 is TGTGCCAGCAGCTTAACAAGTTTTAGGGGCAGGGAGGCCGGGGAGCTGTTTTTT.

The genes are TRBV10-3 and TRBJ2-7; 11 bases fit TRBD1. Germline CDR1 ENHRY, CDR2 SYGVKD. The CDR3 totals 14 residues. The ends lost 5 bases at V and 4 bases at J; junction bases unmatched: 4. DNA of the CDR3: TGTGCCATCAGTTCCGGGACAGGGGGGTACGAGCAGTACTTC. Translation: CAISSGTGGYEQYF.

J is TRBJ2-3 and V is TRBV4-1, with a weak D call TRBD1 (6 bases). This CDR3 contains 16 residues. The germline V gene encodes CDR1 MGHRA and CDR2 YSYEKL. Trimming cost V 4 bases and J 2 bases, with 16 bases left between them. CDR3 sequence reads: CASSLAGATPTDTQYF. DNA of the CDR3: TGCGCCAGCAGCCTCGCAGGGGCTACCCCCACAGATACGCAGTATTTT.

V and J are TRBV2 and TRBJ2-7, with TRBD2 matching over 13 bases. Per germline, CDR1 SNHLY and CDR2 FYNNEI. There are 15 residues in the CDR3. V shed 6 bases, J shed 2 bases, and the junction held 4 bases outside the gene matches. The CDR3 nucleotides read TGTGCCAGCAGAGGGGGACTAGCGGGGACCTACGAGCAGTACTTC. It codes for CASRGGLAGTYEQYF. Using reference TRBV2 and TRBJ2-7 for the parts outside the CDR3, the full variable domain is EPEVTQTPSHQVTQMGQEVILRCVPISNHLYFYWYRQILGQKVEFLVSFYNNEISEKSEIFDDQFSVERPDGSNFTLKIRSTKLEDSAMYFCASRGGLAGTYEQYFGPGTRLTVT.